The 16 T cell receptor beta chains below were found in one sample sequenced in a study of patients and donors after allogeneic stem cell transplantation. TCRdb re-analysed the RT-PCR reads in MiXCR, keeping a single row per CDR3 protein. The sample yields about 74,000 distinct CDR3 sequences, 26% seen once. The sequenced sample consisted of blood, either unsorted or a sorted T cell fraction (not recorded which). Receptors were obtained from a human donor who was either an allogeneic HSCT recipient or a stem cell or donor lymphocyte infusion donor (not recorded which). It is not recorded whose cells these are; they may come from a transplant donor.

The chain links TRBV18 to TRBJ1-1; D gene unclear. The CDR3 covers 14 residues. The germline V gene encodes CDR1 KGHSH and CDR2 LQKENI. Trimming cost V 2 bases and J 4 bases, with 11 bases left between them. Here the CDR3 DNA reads TGTGCCAGCTCACCAGGGGTCTGGGGCACTGAAGCTTTCTTT. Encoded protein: CASSPGVWGTEAFF. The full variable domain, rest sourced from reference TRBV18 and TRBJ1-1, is NAGVMQNPRHLVRRRGQEARLRCSPMKGHSHVYWYRQLPEEGLKFMVYLQKENIIDESGMPKERFSAEFPKEGPSILRIQQVVRGDSAAYFCASSPGVWGTEAFFGQGTRLTVV.

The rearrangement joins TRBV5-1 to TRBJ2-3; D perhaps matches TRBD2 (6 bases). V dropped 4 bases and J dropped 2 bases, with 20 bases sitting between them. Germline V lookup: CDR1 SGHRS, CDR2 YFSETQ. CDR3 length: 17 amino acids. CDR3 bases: TGCGCCAGCAGCGCCCGACTGGGACTGCACCCCACAGATACGCAGTATTTT. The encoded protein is CASSARLGLHPTDTQYF.

The CDR3 coding sequence is TGCAGTGCGGTCTCGGGAAGCAGCAATCAGCCCCAGCATTTT. The encoded protein is CSAVSGSSNQPQHF. This chain links TRBV20-1 with TRBJ1-5, with D hard to call. Germline V CDR1 and CDR2: DFQATT, SNEGSKA (reference sequence). This CDR3 is built from 14 residues. V dropped 6 bases and J dropped 1 base, with 13 bases sitting between them.

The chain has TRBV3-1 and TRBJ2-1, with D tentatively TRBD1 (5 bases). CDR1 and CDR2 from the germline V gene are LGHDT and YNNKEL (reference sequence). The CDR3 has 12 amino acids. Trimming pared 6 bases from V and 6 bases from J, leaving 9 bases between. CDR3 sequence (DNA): TGTGCCAGCAGGGGGCTAGGCAATGAGCAGTTCTTC. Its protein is CASRGLGNEQFF.

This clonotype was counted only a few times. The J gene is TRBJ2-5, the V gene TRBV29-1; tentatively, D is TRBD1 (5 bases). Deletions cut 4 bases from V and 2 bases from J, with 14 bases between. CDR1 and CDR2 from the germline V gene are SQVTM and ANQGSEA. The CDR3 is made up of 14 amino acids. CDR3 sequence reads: CSVGWAGRQETQYF. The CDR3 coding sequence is TGCAGCGTTGGCTGGGCAGGGCGACAAGAGACCCAGTACTTC. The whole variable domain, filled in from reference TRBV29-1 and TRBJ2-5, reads SAVISQKPSRDICQRGTSLTIQCQVDSQVTMMFWYRQQPGQSLTLIATANQGSEATYESGFVIDKFPISRPNLTFSTLTVSNMSPEDSSIYLCSVGWAGRQETQYFGPGTRLLVL.

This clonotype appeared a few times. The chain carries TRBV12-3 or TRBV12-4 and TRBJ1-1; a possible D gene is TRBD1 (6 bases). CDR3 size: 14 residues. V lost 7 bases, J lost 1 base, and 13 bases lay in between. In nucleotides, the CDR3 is TGTGCCAGCATTCCGGGACAAGCGAACACTGAAGCTTTCTTT. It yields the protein CASIPGQANTEAFF.

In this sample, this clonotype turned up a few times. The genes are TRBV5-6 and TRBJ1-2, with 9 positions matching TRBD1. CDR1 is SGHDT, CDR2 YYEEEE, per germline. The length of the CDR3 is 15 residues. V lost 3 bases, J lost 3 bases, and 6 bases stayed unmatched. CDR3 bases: TGTGCCAGCAGCTCCAAGGGACAGGGCGACTATGGCTACACCTTC. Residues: CASSSKGQGDYGYTF.

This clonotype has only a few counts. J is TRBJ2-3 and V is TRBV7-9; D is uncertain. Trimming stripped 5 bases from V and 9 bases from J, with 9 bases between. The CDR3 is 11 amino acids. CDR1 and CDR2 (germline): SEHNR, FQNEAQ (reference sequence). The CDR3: CASSRSWTQYF. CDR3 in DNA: TGTGCCAGCAGCCGCTCTTGGACGCAGTATTTT.

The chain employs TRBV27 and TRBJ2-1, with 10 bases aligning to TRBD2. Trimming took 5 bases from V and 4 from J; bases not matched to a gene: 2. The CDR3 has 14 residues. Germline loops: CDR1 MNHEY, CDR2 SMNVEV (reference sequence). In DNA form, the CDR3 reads TGTGCCAGCAGTCTTAGCGGGAGGTACAATGAGCAGTTCTTC. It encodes CASSLSGRYNEQFF.

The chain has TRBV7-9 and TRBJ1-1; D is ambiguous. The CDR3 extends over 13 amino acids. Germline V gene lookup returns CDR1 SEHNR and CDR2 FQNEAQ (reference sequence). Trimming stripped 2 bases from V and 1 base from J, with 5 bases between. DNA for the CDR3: TGTGCCAGCAGCTTATACGGGAACACTGAAGCTTTCTTT. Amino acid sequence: CASSLYGNTEAFF.

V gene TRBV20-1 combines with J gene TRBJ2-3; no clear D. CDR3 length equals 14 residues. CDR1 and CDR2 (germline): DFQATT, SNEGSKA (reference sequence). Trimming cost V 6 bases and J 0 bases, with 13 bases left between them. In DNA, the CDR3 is TGCAGTGCCATACCTCTTGACAGCACAGATACGCAGTATTTT. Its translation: CSAIPLDSTDTQYF.

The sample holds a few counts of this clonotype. CDR3 in amino acids: CASSLVRNTGELFF. The CDR3 DNA sequence: TGTGCCAGCAGTTTAGTCAGGAACACCGGGGAGCTGTTTTTT. This chain connects TRBV12-3 or TRBV12-4 to TRBJ2-2; D gene uncertain. V lost 1 base and J lost 1, with 4 bases in between. The length of the CDR3 is 14 residues.

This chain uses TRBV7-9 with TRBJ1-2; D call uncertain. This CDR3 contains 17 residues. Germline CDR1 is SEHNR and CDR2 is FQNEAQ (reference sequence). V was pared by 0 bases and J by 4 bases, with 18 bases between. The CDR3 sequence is CASSLASLALVGYGYTF. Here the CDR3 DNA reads TGTGCCAGCAGCTTAGCGTCCTTAGCTCTTGTGGGCTATGGCTACACCTTC. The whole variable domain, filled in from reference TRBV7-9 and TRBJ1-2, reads DTGVSQNPRHKITKRGQNVTFRCDPISEHNRLYWYRQTLGQGPEFLTYFQNEAQLEKSRLLSDRFSAERPKGSFSTLEIQRTEQGDSAMYLCASSLASLALVGYGYTFGSGTRLTVV.

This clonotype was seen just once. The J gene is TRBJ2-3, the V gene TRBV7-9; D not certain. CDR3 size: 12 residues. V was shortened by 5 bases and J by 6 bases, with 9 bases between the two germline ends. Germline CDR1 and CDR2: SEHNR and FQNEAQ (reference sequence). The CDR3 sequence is CASSQNRDTQYF. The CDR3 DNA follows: TGTGCCAGCAGCCAAAATCGGGATACGCAGTATTTT.

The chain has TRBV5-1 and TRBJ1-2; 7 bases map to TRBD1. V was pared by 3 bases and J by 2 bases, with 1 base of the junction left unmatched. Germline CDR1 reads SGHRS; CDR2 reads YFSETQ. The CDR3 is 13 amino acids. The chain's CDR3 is CASSWGQNYGYTF. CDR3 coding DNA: TGCGCCAGCAGCTGGGGACAGAACTATGGCTACACCTTC.

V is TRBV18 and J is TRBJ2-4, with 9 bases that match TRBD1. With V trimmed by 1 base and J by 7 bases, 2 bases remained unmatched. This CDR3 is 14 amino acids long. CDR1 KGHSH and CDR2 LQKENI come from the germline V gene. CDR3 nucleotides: TGTGCCAGCTCACCACGGGACAGGGTGAACATTCAGTACTTC. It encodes CASSPRDRVNIQYF.